The 24 T cell receptor beta chains given below trace back to one sample, sequenced in a study of cytomegalovirus exposure and HLA in healthy donors. PCR used 60 Vbeta primers and 13 Jbeta primers. Sequencing was performed with immunoSEQ multiplex PCR; in TCRdb, only in-frame clones are kept and a portion is missing. The table records roughly 100,000 clones, around 80% of them present only once. The sequenced material came from PBMCs. All receptors derive from a woman aged 40 to 50 in good health and CMV-seronegative.

In this sample, this clone turned up once. The chain recombines TRBV6-1 with TRBJ1-1; D not certain. V was cut by 4 bases and J by 0 bases, with 9 bases left in between. Germline CDR1 MNHNS, CDR2 SASEGT. The CDR3 extends over 14 amino acids. The CDR3 region has the DNA TGTGCCAGCAGTGTACTAAACCTGAACACTGAAGCTTTCTTT. Translated: CASSVLNLNTEAFF.

This chain joins TRBV19 and TRBJ2-1, with 10 bases that match TRBD2. The CDR3 spans 18 residues. Per germline, CDR1 LNHDA and CDR2 SQIVND (reference sequence). V lost 5 bases, J lost 3 bases, and 13 bases stayed unmatched. CDR3 amino acids: CASSSRTSGAQLYNEQFF. The DNA of the CDR3 is TGTGCCAGTAGTTCCAGGACTAGCGGCGCTCAGCTCTACAATGAGCAGTTCTTC.

The chain uses TRBV15 and TRBJ2-6; possibly TRBD2 for D (5 bases). Looked up from germline, CDR1 is LNHNV and CDR2 is YYDKDF (reference sequence). Trimming pared 5 bases from V and 0 bases from J, leaving 11 bases between. The CDR3 sequence is 16 residues long. In DNA form, the CDR3 reads TGTGCCACCAGCCCAGGACTGGGCTCTGGGGCCAACGTCCTGACTTTC. This sequence encodes CATSPGLGSGANVLTF.

This chain connects TRBV7-2 to TRBJ2-7, with TRBD1 matching over 9 bases. V shed 4 bases, J shed 6 bases, and the junction held 7 bases outside the gene matches. This CDR3 has 14 residues. CDR1 is SGHTA and CDR2 is FQGNSA in the germline V gene. The CDR3 coding sequence is TGTGCCAGCAGCTCTTCCGGGACAGGGATCGAGCAGTACTTC. It yields the protein CASSSSGTGIEQYF.

The chain combines TRBV28 with TRBJ1-5, with 7 positions matching TRBD1. V lost 5 bases to trimming and J lost 2 bases; unmatched junction nucleotides: 6. Germline V gene lookup returns CDR1 MDHEN and CDR2 SYDVKM. CDR3 length: 15 residues. For the CDR3, the DNA is TGTGCCAGCAGTGAAGGGGGCAAGGGCAATCAGCCCCAGCATTTT. It is translated as CASSEGGKGNQPQHF.

This clone showed up just a few times. This chain uses TRBV27 with TRBJ2-4; no definite D call. Deletions cut 6 bases from V and 0 bases from J, with 12 bases between. The CDR3 sequence is 15 residues long. Germline CDR1 and CDR2: MNHEY and SMNVEV (reference sequence). This CDR3 reads CASRRQAIAKNIQYF. The CDR3 DNA reads TGTGCCAGCAGACGCCAAGCAATAGCCAAAAACATTCAGTACTTC.

The V gene is TRBV5-1, the J gene TRBJ2-7; possibly TRBD1 for D (6 bases). V lost 4 bases, J lost 2 bases, and 16 bases lay in between. Germline values: CDR1 SGHRS, CDR2 YFSETQ. The CDR3 consists of 15 residues. Here the CDR3 DNA reads TGCGCCAGCAGCGCCCGACAGGACTCCACCTACGAGCAGTACTTC. Amino acids: CASSARQDSTYEQYF. The full variable domain, rest sourced from reference TRBV5-1 and TRBJ2-7, is KAGVTQTPRYLIKTRGQQVTLSCSPISGHRSVSWYQQTPGQGLQFLFEYFSETQRNKGNFPGRFSGRQFSNSRSEMNVSTLELGDSALYLCASSARQDSTYEQYFGPGTRLTVT.

The chain employs TRBV27 and TRBJ2-5; TRBD2 aligns across 9 bases. The J call may be in error: the DNA end matches TRBJ2-7 better. From germline, CDR1 is MNHEY and CDR2 SMNVEV (reference sequence). This CDR3 region has 18 residues. The CDR3 region is CASTGFIRGTSKNYEQYF. The CDR3 DNA reads TGTGCCAGCACCGGGTTCATTCGCGGGACTAGCAAGAACTACGAGCAGTACTTC.

CDR3 amino acids: CASSLGEGGPANTEAFF. The CDR3 region has the DNA TGTGCCAGCAGCTTAGGGGAGGGGGGCCCTGCCAACACTGAAGCTTTCTTT. This chain connects TRBV7-8 to TRBJ1-1; TRBD1 might be the D (6 bases). The CDR3 sequence is 17 residues long. The V end was cut by 1 base, the J end by 2 bases, with 17 bases between. CDR1 is SGHVS and CDR2 is FQNEAQ in the germline V gene.

This clone was seen a handful of times. This chain uses TRBV30 with TRBJ2-5; 8 nucleotides agree with TRBD2. Germline CDR1 and CDR2: GTSNPN and SVGIG (reference sequence). Germline trimming cut 1 base from V and 7 bases from J; bases unmatched to any gene: 8. The CDR3 has 14 residues. In DNA, the CDR3 is TGTGCCTGGAGTGATCTAGCGGGCCCGGGGACCCAGTACTTC. It is translated as CAWSDLAGPGTQYF.

This clone was seen only a few times. The gene calls are TRBV14 and TRBJ1-2, with TRBD1 matching 9 bases. The germline CDR1 and CDR2 sequences are SGHDN and FVKESK. V lost 4 bases, J lost 8 bases, and 17 bases stayed unmatched. The CDR3 has 17 residues. CDR3 amino acids: CASSREGQGDRRRGYTF. DNA for the CDR3: TGTGCCAGCAGCCGAGAGGGACAGGGCGATCGGCGTCGCGGCTACACCTTC.

V is TRBV15 and J is TRBJ1-2; 7 bases align to TRBD1. Germline values: CDR1 LNHNV, CDR2 YYDKDF (reference sequence). The CDR3 runs to 15 residues. The junction had 7 bases not matched to a gene; V was cut back by 3 bases and J by 3 bases. The CDR3 DNA reads as TGTGCCACCAGCAGCGGTACCGGGACAGACTATGGCTACACCTTC. Translated: CATSSGTGTDYGYTF.

The chain recombines TRBV7-9 with TRBJ2-4; the match to TRBD1 covers 8 bases. CDR3 length: 13 amino acids. The junction had 8 bases not matched to a gene; V was cut back by 5 bases and J by 11 bases. CDR1 and CDR2 (germline): SEHNR, FQNEAQ (reference sequence). The CDR3 spells CASSVKDRVLQYF. The CDR3 nucleotides are TGTGCCAGCAGCGTGAAGGACAGGGTCCTTCAGTACTTC.

In nucleotides, the CDR3 is TGTGCCAGCACCCATAGCGGGATGAACTACGAGCAGTACTTC. Residues: CASTHSGMNYEQYF. The chain is built from TRBV7-2 and TRBJ2-7; TRBD2 aligns across 8 bases. With 7 bases clipped from V and 3 bases from J, the junction kept 8 bases outside the gene matches. Germline V CDR1 and CDR2: SGHTA, FQGNSA. The CDR3 consists of 14 residues.

The chain carries TRBV4-2 and TRBJ2-7; 9 bases line up with TRBD2. CDR3 length: 14 residues. Germline CDR1 and CDR2: LGHNA and YNFKEQ. V lost 3 bases and J lost 3; bases outside the gene matches: 3. This CDR3 is CASSHWTSDYEQYF. For the CDR3, the DNA is TGTGCCAGCAGCCATTGGACTAGCGACTACGAGCAGTACTTC.

In this sample, this clone turned up a few times. CDR3 in amino acids: CASSQATGTGNEKLFF. DNA for the CDR3: TGCGCCAGCAGCCAAGCGACCGGGACAGGGAATGAAAAACTGTTTTTT. The chain joins TRBV4-3 to TRBJ1-4; 9 nucleotides align to TRBD1. Germline trimming cut 1 base from V and 5 bases from J; bases unmatched to any gene: 5. This CDR3 contains 16 residues. Germline V gene sequence: CDR1 LGHNA, CDR2 YSLEER.

This chain uses TRBV5-8 with TRBJ2-2; 8 bases map to TRBD1. Germline assignment: CDR1 SGHTS and CDR2 YDEGEE. V lost 5 bases, J lost 2 bases, and 5 bases stayed unmatched. The CDR3 is made up of 15 amino acids. The CDR3 DNA reads TGTGCCAGCAGACAGACAGGGGCTAACACCGGGGAGCTGTTTTTT. Encoded protein: CASRQTGANTGELFF.

V and J are TRBV7-9 and TRBJ2-7; 11 bases align to TRBD2. The junction had 5 bases not matched to a gene; V was cut back by 6 bases and J by 4 bases. The CDR3 runs 14 residues. Per germline, CDR1 SEHNR and CDR2 FQNEAQ (reference sequence). The DNA for the CDR3 is TGTGCCAGCAGTCTACTAGCGGGAGTATACGAGCAGTACTTC. Its translation is CASSLLAGVYEQYF.

The J gene is TRBJ1-1, the V gene TRBV10-3, with a weak D call TRBD1 (6 bases). The CDR3 loop spans 14 amino acids. V was trimmed by 8 bases and J by 5 bases, leaving 18 bases between them. Germline lookup yields CDR1 ENHRY and CDR2 SYGVKD. The CDR3 sequence: CAIGGTGFGTEAFF. The CDR3 DNA follows: TGTGCCATCGGGGGCACGGGGTTCGGAACTGAAGCTTTCTTT.

The chain employs TRBV7-9 and TRBJ1-3, with 9 bases lining up with TRBD1. The CDR3 runs to 16 residues. Germline lookup yields CDR1 SEHNR and CDR2 FQNEAQ (reference sequence). Trimming took 5 bases from V and 1 from J; bases not matched to a gene: 6. For the CDR3, the DNA is TGTGCCAGCAGCCCCCGGACAGGGGATTCTGGAAACACCATATATTTT. This translates into CASSPRTGDSGNTIYF.

The chain couples TRBV6-1 to TRBJ2-5; TRBD2 aligns across 9 bases. There are 14 residues in the CDR3. The germline V gene has CDR1 MNHNS and CDR2 SASEGT. V gave up 6 bases and J gave up 4 bases; unmatched junction bases: 6. DNA for the CDR3: TGTGCCAGCAGGGGCGCACTAGCGGGAGAGACCCAGTACTTC. Translation gives CASRGALAGETQYF.

V and J are TRBV7-2 and TRBJ1-3; D is uncertain. This CDR3 is built from 14 residues. CDR1 is SGHTA and CDR2 is FQGNSA in the germline V gene. The ends were cut back, 5 bases at V and 3 bases at J, with 11 bases in the middle. CDR3 in amino acids: CASSPDNGGNTIYF. The DNA for the CDR3 is TGTGCCAGCAGCCCTGACAACGGTGGAAACACCATATATTTT.

V usage is TRBV4-3 and J usage is TRBJ1-1, with TRBD1 matching over 9 bases. The germline CDR1 and CDR2 sequences are LGHNA and YSLEER. This CDR3 has 15 amino acids. V lost 0 bases, J lost 6 bases, and 5 bases stayed unmatched. CDR3 nucleotides: TGCGCCAGCAGCCAAGAGGGACAGGGAAACGCTGAAGCTTTCTTT. It specifies CASSQEGQGNAEAFF.

The rearrangement uses TRBV28 and TRBJ1-2, with D perhaps TRBD1 (5 bases). Germline CDR1 reads MDHEN; CDR2 reads SYDVKM. V was shortened by 3 bases and J by 0 bases, with 8 bases between the two germline ends. This CDR3 comprises 14 residues. The CDR3 reads CASSFVQANYGYTF. The CDR3 DNA reads as TGTGCCAGCAGTTTTGTACAGGCTAACTATGGCTACACCTTC.